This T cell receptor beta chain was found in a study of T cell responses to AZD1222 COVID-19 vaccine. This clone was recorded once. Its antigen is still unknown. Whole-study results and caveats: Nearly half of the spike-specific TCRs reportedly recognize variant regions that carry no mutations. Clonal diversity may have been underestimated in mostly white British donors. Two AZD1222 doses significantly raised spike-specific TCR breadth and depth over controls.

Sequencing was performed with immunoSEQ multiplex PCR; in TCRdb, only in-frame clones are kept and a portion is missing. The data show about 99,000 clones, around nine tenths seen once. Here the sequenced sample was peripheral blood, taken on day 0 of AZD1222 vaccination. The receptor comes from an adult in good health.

The CDR3 region has the DNA TGTGCCACGACACAGGGGGCGGGAATCGATGGCTACACCTTC. It specifies CATTQGAGIDGYTF. The rearrangement links TRBV10-3 to TRBJ1-2; TRBD1 matches 9 bases. V was clipped by 10 bases and J by 6 bases; unmatched bases: 12. Germline values: CDR1 ENHRY, CDR2 SYGVKD. CDR3 length: 14 residues.